The clone carrying this TCR beta chain has at least ten counts. Its target is not known. Some clones are missing from TCRdb's copy, which holds only in-frame ones; the method was immunoSEQ multiplex PCR. The sample was found to contain more than 30,000 clones, and every one recurs. The data were obtained in a study of T cells after posttransplantation cyclophosphamide. General study results and limits: Donor CD8+ memory clones often dominated recipient blood repertoires at later times. Skin or GI-infiltrating T cells shared few TRB sequences with blood. TRB clonality was highly associated with recipient CMV seropositivity and reactivation.

Germline CDR1 SGHTS, CDR2 YDEGEE. Trimming took off 4 bases at V and 3 bases at J, with 9 bases between the two ends. The CDR3 loop spans 13 amino acids. On the day of bone marrow donation, the related graft donor provided peripheral blood. This chain connects TRBV5-8 to TRBJ2-3; D gene unclear. The sequence was collected from a girl between 5 and 17 years old in good health, CMV-negative, and a related stem cell transplant donor. The material sequenced was PBMCs. The CDR3 spells CASSRSRTDTQYF. Written as DNA, the CDR3 is TGTGCCAGCAGCCGTTCGAGGACAGATACGCAGTATTTT.